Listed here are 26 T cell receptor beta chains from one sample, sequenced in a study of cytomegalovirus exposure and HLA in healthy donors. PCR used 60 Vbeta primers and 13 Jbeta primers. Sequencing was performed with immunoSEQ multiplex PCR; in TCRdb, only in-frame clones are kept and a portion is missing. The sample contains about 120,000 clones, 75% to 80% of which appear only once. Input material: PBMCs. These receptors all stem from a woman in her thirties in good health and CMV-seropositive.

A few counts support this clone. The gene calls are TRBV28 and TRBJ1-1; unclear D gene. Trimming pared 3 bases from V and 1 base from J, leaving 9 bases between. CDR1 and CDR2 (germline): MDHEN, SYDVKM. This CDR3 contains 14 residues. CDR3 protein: CASSLVIGNTEAFF. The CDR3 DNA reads TGTGCCAGCAGTTTGGTGATCGGGAACACTGAAGCTTTCTTT.

CDR3 in DNA: TGCGCCAGCCATGCGGGGGGCTCTAACTATGGCTACACCTTC. Its protein product is CASHAGGSNYGYTF. The chain couples TRBV5-1 to TRBJ1-2, with a possible D match to TRBD1 (6 bases). CDR1 is SGHRS, CDR2 YFSETQ, per germline. Deletions cut 7 bases from V and 0 bases from J, with 13 bases between. The CDR3 spans 14 residues.

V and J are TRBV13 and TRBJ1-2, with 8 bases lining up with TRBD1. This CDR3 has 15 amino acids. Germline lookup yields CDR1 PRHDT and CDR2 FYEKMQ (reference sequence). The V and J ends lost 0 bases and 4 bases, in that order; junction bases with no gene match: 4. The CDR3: CASSLGQGVGYGYTF. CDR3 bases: TGTGCCAGCAGCTTAGGACAGGGGGTAGGCTATGGCTACACCTTC.

This CDR3 reads CASTPRNEQFF. Written as DNA, the CDR3 is TGTGCCAGCACCCCGCGGAATGAGCAGTTCTTC. J is TRBJ2-1 and V is TRBV2; D is uncertain. The CDR3 is 11 amino acids. Per the germline V gene, CDR1 is SNHLY and CDR2 is FYNNEI. V lost 7 bases to trimming and J lost 7 bases, with 8 bases between them.

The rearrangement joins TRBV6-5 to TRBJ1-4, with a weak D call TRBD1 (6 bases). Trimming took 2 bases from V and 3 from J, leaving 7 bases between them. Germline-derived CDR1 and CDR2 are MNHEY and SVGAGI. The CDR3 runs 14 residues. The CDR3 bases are TGTGCCAGCAGTTACGGGACATCTAATGAAAAACTGTTTTTT. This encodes CASSYGTSNEKLFF.

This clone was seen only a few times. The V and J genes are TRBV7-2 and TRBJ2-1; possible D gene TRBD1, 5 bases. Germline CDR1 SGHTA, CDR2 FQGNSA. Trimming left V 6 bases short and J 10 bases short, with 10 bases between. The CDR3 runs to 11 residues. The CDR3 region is CASRGVEEQFF. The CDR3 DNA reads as TGTGCCAGCAGAGGGGTGGAGGAGCAGTTCTTC.

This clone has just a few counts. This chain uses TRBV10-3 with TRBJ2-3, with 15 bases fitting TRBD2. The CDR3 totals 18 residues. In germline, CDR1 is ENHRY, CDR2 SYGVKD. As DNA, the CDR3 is TGTGCTACTACACCTTCCTCCCGGACTAGCGGGGGGGAAGATACGCAGTATTTT. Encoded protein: CATTPSSRTSGGEDTQYF.

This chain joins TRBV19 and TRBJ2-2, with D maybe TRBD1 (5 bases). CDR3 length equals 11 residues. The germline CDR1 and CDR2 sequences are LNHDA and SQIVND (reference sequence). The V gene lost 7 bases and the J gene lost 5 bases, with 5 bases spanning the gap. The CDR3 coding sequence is TGTGCCAGTACAGGGACCGGGGAGCTGTTTTTT. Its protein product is CASTGTGELFF.

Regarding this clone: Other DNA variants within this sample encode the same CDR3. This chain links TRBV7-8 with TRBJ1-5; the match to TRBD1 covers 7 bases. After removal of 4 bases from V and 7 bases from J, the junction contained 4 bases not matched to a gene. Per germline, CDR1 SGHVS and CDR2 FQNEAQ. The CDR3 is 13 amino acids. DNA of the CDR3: TGTGCCAGCAGCTCCCGACAGGGCCAGCCCCAGCATTTT. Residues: CASSSRQGQPQHF.

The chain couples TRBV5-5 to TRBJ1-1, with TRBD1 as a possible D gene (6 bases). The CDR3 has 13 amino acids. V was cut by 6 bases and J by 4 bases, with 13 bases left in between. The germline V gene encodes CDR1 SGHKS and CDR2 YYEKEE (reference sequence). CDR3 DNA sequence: TGTGCCAGCAATCCCCAGGGGCTCACTGAAGCTTTCTTT. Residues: CASNPQGLTEAFF.

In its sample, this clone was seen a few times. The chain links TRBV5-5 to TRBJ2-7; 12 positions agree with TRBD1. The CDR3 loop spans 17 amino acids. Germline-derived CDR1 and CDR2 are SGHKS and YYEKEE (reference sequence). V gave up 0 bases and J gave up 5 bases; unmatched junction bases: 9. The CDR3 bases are TGTGCCAGCAGCTTGGAGTGGGGGACAGGGGGCATCAACGAGCAGTACTTC. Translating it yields CASSLEWGTGGINEQYF.

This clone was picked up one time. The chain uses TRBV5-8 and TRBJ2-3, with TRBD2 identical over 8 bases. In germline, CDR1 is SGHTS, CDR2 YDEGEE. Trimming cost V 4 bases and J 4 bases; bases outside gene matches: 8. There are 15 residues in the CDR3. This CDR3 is CASSPGGADSDTQYF. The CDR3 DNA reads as TGTGCCAGCAGCCCCGGGGGGGCCGACTCAGATACGCAGTATTTT.

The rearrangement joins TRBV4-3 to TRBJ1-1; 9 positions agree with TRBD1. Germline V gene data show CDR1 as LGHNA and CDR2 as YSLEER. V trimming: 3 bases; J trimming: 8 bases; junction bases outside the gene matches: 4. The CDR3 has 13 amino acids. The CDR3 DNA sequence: TGCGCCAGCAGCCAGGACAGGGGTTTCGAAGCTTTCTTT. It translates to CASSQDRGFEAFF.

Written as DNA, the CDR3 is TGTGCCAGTAGTACCCTGGGCAGCAACTCTGGAAACACCATATATTTT. This encodes CASSTLGSNSGNTIYF. The chain joins TRBV19 to TRBJ1-3; D remains unclear. This CDR3 has 16 amino acids. The V end was cut by 4 bases, the J end by 0 bases, with 13 bases between. Germline lookup yields CDR1 LNHDA and CDR2 SQIVND (reference sequence). The full variable domain, completed using reference TRBV19 and TRBJ1-3, is DGGITQSPKYLFRKEGQNVTLSCEQNLNHDAMYWYRQDPGQGLRLIYYSQIVNDFQKGDIAEGYSVSREKKESFPLTVTSAQKNPTAFYLCASSTLGSNSGNTIYFGEGSWLTVV.

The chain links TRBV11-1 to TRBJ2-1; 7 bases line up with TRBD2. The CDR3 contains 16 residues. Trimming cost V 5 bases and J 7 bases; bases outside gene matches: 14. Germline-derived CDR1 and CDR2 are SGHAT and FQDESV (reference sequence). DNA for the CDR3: TGTGCCAGCAGCCAACCCACTAGCGCTAGTATGAATGAGCAGTTCTTC. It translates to CASSQPTSASMNEQFF.

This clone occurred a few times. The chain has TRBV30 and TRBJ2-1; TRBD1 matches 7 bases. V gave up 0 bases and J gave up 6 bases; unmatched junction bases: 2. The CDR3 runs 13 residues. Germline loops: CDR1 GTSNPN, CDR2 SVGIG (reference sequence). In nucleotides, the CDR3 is TGTGCCTGGAGTGTACAGGGGATCAATGAGCAGTTCTTC. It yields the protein CAWSVQGINEQFF.

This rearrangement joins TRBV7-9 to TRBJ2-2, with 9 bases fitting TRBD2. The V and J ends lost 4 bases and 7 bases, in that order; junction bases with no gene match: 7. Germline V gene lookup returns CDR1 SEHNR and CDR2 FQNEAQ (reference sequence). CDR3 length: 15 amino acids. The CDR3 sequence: CASSYGGGVIGELFF. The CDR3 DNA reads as TGTGCCAGCAGCTACGGCGGGGGGGTCATCGGGGAGCTGTTTTTT.

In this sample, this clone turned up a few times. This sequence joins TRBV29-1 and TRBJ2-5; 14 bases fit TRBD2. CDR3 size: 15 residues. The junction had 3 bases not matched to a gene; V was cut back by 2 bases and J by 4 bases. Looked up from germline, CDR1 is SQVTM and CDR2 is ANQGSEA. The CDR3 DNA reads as TGCAGCGTTGAACGGGGGACTAGCGGGGGAGAGACCCAGTACTTC. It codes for CSVERGTSGGETQYF.

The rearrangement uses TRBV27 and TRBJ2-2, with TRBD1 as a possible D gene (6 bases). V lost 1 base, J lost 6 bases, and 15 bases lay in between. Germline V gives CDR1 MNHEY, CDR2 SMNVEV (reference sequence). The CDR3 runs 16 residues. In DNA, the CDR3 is TGTGCCAGCAGTTTATTCGTACAGGGTTCGGCCGGGGAGCTGTTTTTT. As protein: CASSLFVQGSAGELFF.

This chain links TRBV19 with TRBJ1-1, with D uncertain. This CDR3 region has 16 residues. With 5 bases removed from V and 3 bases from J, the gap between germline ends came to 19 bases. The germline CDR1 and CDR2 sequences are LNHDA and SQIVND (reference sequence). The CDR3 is CASSYLFFGEDTEAFF. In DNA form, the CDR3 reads TGTGCCAGTAGTTACCTCTTTTTCGGGGAGGACACTGAAGCTTTCTTT.

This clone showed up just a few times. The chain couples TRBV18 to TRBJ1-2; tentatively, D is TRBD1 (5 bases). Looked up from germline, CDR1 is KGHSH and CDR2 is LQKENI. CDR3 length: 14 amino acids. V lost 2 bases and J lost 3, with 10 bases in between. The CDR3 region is CASSPTIGDYGYTF. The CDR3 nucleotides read TGTGCCAGCTCACCAACGATAGGGGACTATGGCTACACCTTC.

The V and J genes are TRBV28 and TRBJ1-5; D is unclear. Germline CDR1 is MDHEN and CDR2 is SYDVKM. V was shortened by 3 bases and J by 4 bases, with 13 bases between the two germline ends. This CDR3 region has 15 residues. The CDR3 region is CASSFIGFRNQPQHF. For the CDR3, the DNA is TGTGCCAGCAGTTTTATTGGTTTTAGAAATCAGCCCCAGCATTTT.

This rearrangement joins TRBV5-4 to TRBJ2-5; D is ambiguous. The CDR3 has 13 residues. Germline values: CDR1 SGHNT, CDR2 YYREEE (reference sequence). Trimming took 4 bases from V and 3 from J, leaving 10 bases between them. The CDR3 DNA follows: TGTGCCAGCAGCCCACCACTGGAAGAGACCCAGTACTTC. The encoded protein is CASSPPLEETQYF. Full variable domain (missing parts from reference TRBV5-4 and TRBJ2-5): ETGVTQSPTHLIKTRGQQVTLRCSSQSGHNTVSWYQQALGQGPQFIFQYYREEENGRGNFPPRFSGLQFPNYSSELNVNALELDDSALYLCASSPPLEETQYFGPGTRLLVL.

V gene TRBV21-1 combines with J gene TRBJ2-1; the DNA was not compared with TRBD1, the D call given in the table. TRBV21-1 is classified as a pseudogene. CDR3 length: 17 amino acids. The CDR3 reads CASSTHEFGTPYNEQFF. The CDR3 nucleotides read TGTGCCAGCAGCACTCACGAGTTCGGGACACCGTACAATGAGCAGTTCTTC.

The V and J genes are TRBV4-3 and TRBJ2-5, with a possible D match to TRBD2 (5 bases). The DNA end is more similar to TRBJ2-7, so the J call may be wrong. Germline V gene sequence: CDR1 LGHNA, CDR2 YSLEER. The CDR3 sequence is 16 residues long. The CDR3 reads CASSQDWNWEIYEQYF. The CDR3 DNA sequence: TGCGCCAGCAGCCAAGACTGGAACTGGGAGATCTACGAGCAGTACTTC.

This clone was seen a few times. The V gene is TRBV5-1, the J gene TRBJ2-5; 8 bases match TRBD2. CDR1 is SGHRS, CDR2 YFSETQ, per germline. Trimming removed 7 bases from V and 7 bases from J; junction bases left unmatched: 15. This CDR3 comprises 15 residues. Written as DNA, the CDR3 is TGCGCCAGCTGCCCCTCAAACTCCGGGGGGGGGACCCAGTACTTC. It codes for CASCPSNSGGGTQYF.